This TCR beta chain emerged from a study of T-cell memory formation after mild COVID-19. This clonotype has a handful of counts. One entry per CDR3 protein, called by TCRdb with MiXCR from the 5' RACE reads. The sample shows about 360,000 distinct CDR3 sequences, about 15% of them seen only once. Germline V gene data show CDR1 as SQVTM and CDR2 as ANQGSEA. The CDR3 has 14 residues. V shed 7 bases, J shed 2 bases, and the junction held 6 bases outside the gene matches. The clonotype was recovered from a man between 18 and 29 years old who had mild COVID-19 (a few samples of this study predate the infection). Cell type and time point are not known. The chain couples TRBV29-1 to TRBJ2-3; 10 bases are a match to TRBD2. Sequenced: PBMCs or a T cell subset sorted from them (not recorded which). The CDR3, as DNA: TGCAGCGCCAGACTAGCGGGCGTCACAGATACGCAGTATTTT. Translating it yields CSARLAGVTDTQYF.